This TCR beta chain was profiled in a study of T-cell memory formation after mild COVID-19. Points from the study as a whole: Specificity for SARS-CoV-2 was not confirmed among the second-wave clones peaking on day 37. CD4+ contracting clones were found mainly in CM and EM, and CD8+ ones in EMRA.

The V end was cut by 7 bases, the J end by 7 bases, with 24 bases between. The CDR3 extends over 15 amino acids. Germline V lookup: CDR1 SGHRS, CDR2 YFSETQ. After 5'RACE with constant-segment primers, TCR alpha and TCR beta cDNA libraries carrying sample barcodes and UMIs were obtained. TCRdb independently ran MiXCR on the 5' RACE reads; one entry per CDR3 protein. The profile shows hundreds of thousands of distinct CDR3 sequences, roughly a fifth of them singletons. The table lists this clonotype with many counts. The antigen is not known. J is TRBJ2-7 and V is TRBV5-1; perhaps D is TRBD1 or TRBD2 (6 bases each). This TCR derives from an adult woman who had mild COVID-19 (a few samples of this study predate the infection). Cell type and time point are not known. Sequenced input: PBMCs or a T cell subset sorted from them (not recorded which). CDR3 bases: TGCGCCAGCTCCCTAATCGGGACTCAAGGGGGGGAGCAGTACTTC. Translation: CASSLIGTQGGEQYF. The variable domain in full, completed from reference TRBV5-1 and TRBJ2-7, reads KAGVTQTPRYLIKTRGQQVTLSCSPISGHRSVSWYQQTPGQGLQFLFEYFSETQRNKGNFPGRFSGRQFSNSRSEMNVSTLELGDSALYLCASSLIGTQGGEQYFGPGTRLTVT.